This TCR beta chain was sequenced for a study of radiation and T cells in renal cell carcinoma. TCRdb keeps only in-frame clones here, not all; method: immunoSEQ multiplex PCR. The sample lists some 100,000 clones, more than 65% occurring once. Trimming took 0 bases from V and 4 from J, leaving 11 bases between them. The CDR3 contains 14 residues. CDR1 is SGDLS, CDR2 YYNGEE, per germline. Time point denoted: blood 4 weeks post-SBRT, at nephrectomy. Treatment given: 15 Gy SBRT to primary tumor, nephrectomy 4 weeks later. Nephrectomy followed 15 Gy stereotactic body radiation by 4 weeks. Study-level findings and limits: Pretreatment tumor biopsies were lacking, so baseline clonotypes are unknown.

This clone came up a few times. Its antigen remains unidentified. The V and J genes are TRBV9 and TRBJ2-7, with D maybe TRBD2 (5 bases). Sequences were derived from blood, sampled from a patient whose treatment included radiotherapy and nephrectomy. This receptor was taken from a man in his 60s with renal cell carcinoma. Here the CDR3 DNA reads TGTGCCAGCAGCGTAGTCGGGGTTGGATACGAGCAGTACTTC. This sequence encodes CASSVVGVGYEQYF.